This entry concerns a single T cell receptor beta chain. Its antigen target is currently unknown. Per-base qualities were not stored, and no clone one base away is much larger. This entry belongs to a study of blood T cell repertoires in COVID-19 (dated by TCRdb to 2019 to 2021). About the investigation overall: Collaborator samples came from the United States, Italy and Spain and covered acute and convalescent phases of COVID-19. The prospective study material was composed of cDNA or gDNA derived from T cells, B-cell-depleted T cells, or PBMCs. The repertoires were released in a freely available public database meant as a resource for research on the immune response to SARS-CoV-2. Where available, HLA class I and class II types were obtained from metadata supplied by the sample provider rather than from assay-based typing. A de-identified subject ID, COVID-19 status, age in years and sex were almost always included in the sample metadata. The dataset comprised deeply sampled blood TCRbeta repertoires from subjects exposed to, actively infected with, or recovered from COVID-19. The samples were drawn from the first 160 participants of the ongoing ImmuneRACE study and from about 1,200 subjects provided by 6 global collaborators.

The paper as a whole reports these results and caveats: Clinical and demographic metadata were provided uncurated, with the amount varying by source and participant.

One collaborating source in Seattle enrolled patients while the patients were actively infected and followed the patients over time throughout the course of disease. The collaborating institutions used their own protocols to collect whole blood in K2EDTA tubes. For TCRbeta analysis, collaborators shipped samples in one of three forms: frozen whole blood, isolated PBMCs, or DNA extracted from either of those sample types. Sequences MGHRA (CDR1) and YSYEKL (CDR2) are obtained from the germline V gene. For this chain, trimming is 4 bases at the V end and 12 bases at the J end, and the number of junction bases without a gene match is 14. Measured from the cysteine to the phenylalanine, the CDR3 is 15 residues long. Only the CDR3 part of the read is kept: 45 bases, read in frame from the first base. TCRbeta CDR3 regions were amplified from genomic DNA by means of the immunoSEQ Assay, a bias-controlled multiplex PCR. The authors' pipeline ran thus. Within the assay, amplification of reference gene primers was used to estimate how many nucleated cells each sample contained. Sequence reads were collapsed and filtered to measure the absolute abundance of every unique TCRbeta CDR3 rearrangement. For each sample, productive Simpson clonality was calculated by taking the square root of Simpson's diversity index across productive rearrangements. What TCRdb holds here is the immuneACCESS table cut down to in-frame rearrangements. Part of the clones is not present; checked against another copy, under half of the missing clones reflect an unresolved V gene, and the others are unexplained. Clonal size and the V and J genes are those of that table, whereas D and trimming came from the DNA. The sample contains roughly 300,000 clones, roughly 86% of them found a single time. Jointly, the top ten make up 1.5% to 2% of the sample.

This sequence uses TRBV4-1 and TRBJ2-1; 8 of the junction bases match TRBD1. The sequenced material came from peripheral blood. This sequence was found in a woman under 40 with COVID-19, enrolled during active disease. The CDR3 corresponds to CASSPDRGNTMRQFF. The sequenced DNA is TGCGCCAGCAGCCCAGACAGGGGAAACACAATGAGGCAGTTCTTC.